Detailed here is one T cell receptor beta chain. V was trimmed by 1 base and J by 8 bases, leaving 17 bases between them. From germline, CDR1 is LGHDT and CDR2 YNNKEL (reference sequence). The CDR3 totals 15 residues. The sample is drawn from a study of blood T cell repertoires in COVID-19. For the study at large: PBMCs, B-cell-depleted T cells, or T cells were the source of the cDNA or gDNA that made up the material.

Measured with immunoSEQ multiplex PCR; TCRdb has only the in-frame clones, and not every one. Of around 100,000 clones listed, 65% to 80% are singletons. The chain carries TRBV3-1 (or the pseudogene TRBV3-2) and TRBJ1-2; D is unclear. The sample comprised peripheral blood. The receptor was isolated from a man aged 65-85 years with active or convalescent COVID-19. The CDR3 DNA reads TGTGCCAGCAGCCAAGTGGCAGCTTCAACGGGGGGCTACACCTTC. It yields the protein CASSQVAASTGGYTF.